Listed below are T cell receptor beta chains from one sample, sequenced in a study of T-cell reconstitution after alpha-beta-depleted transplantation in children. In TCRdb, the PCR reads were re-called with MiXCR into one record per CDR3 protein. The table records about 270,000 distinct CDR3 sequences, nearly 10% of them present only once. This material consisted of PBMCs from the stem cell graft donor, taken from the stem cell graft. The origin of the receptors is a human donor who donated a stem cell graft to a child with SCID. Both conserved end residues are part of each CDR3. The D gene is left open where the match is weak. A clone size is listed for some rows: how often the clone was seen (once, few, many), or a class if it is expanded.

size,J,length,V,D,DNA,CDR3
many,TRBJ1-1,14,TRBV6-1,.,TGTGCCAGCAGTGCCCTATGGGGACCCTCTGAAGCTTTCTTT,CASSALWGPSEAFF
few,TRBJ1-1,13,TRBV10-3,.,TGTGCCATCACCAGGGGCCCCGACGCTGAAGCTTTCTTT,CAITRGPDAEAFF
few,TRBJ2-5,14,TRBV10-2,.,TGCGCCAGCAGTGAGTGGAAAGTCCAAGAGACCCAGTACTTC,CASSEWKVQETQYF
few,TRBJ2-2,17,TRBV19,.,TGTGCCAGTAGTATATCGAGTGGCAGCTCGAACACCGGGGAGCTGTTTTTT,CASSISSGSSNTGELFF
few,TRBJ2-7,15,TRBV9,TRBD1,TGTGCCAGCAGCGAGGGGGGGACAGGGCCGCTCGAGCAGTACTTC,CASSEGGTGPLEQYF
.,TRBJ2-1,17,TRBV18,TRBD2,TGTGCCAGCTCACCACCTTTAGAAGCGGGACCCTACAATGAGCAGTTCTTC,CASSPPLEAGPYNEQFF
few,TRBJ2-3,16,TRBV27,.,TGTGCCAGCGCATATAAAGGGGGACCCCGACCAGATACGCAGTATTTT,CASAYKGGPRPDTQYF
many,TRBJ2-3,15,TRBV25-1,.,TGTGCCAGCAGTGCCCGGGACGTTAGCACAGATACGCAGTATTTT,CASSARDVSTDTQYF
many,TRBJ2-2,16,TRBV13,TRBD1,TGTGCCAGCAGACGACAGGGGGCTTCGAACACCGGGGAGCTGTTTTTT,CASRRQGASNTGELFF
many,TRBJ1-2,12,TRBV6-1,.,TGTGCCAGCAGTGACACCCTCTATGGCTACACCTTC,CASSDTLYGYTF
many,TRBJ1-6,14,TRBV10-3,.,TGTGCCATCAGTGAAGAGAATTTGGTCTCACCCCTCCACTTT,CAISEENLVSPLHF
many,TRBJ2-3,14,TRBV6-1,TRBD1,TGTGCCACTTCCCGGACAGGGGTCACAGATACGCAGTATTTT,CATSRTGVTDTQYF
few,TRBJ2-1,15,TRBV6-1,.,TGTGCCAGCAACCCGATTGAGTGGAACTACAATGAGCAGTTCTTC,CASNPIEWNYNEQFF
many,TRBJ2-1,16,TRBV9,TRBD1,TGTGCCAGCAATCGTATGGGACAGAGCTCCTACAATGAGCAGTTCTTC,CASNRMGQSSYNEQFF
.,TRBJ2-3,15,TRBV12-3/TRBV12-4,.,TGTGCCAGCAGTTTAGTTCGAGTCGGCACAGATACGCAGTATTTT,CASSLVRVGTDTQYF
.,TRBJ2-7,13,TRBV12-3/TRBV12-4,.,TGTGCCACTTGGGCTGGGGACACCTACGAGCAGTACTTC,CATWAGDTYEQYF
few,TRBJ2-1,15,TRBV7-9,.,TGTGCCAGCAGACCGTGGCCTGACACTAACAATGAGCAGTTCTTC,CASRPWPDTNNEQFF
.,TRBJ2-7,15,TRBV7-9,TRBD1,TGTGCCAGCAGCTCCCCGGGACAGAGCTCCTACGAGCAGTACTTC,CASSSPGQSSYEQYF
.,TRBJ2-4,12,TRBV29-1,.,TGCAGCGTTGTTAAGGGGACAAACATTCAGTACTTC,CSVVKGTNIQYF
many,TRBJ2-3,15,TRBV11-2,TRBD1,TGTGCCAGCAGCTTACGGACAGGGAATTGGGATACGCAGTATTTT,CASSLRTGNWDTQYF
few,TRBJ1-1,16,TRBV15,.,TGTGCCACCAGCAGTGCGCAGGGATCTGGGGACACTGAAGCTTTCTTT,CATSSAQGSGDTEAFF
many,TRBJ2-3,14,TRBV10-3,TRBD1,TGTGCCATCAGTGAGTCGACAGGGACAGATACGCAGTATTTT,CAISESTGTDTQYF
.,TRBJ2-7,14,TRBV5-1,.,TGCGCCAGCAGCTTCGACCGCCCTTCCTACGAGCAGTACTTC,CASSFDRPSYEQYF
many,TRBJ2-2,15,TRBV5-1,.,TGCGCCAGCAAGACGGGACATTCGAACACCGGGGAGCTGTTTTTT,CASKTGHSNTGELFF
.,TRBJ1-6,14,TRBV10-3,.,TGTGCCATCAGCCCCGGGCGGTCTAATTCACCCCTCCACTTT,CAISPGRSNSPLHF
.,TRBJ2-7,15,TRBV5-1,TRBD1,TGCGCCAGCAGCTTGGAGGGACAGGGGGCCTACGAGCAGTACTTC,CASSLEGQGAYEQYF
many,TRBJ2-1,14,TRBV5-1,.,TGCGCCAGCAGCTTGGTAGGGGCGGACAATGAGCAGTTCTTC,CASSLVGADNEQFF
.,TRBJ2-2,14,TRBV5-5,.,TGTGCCAGCAGCTTAAAACAGGGATCCGGGGAGCTGTTTTTT,CASSLKQGSGELFF
few,TRBJ2-7,16,TRBV6-2/TRBV6-3,TRBD2,TGTGCCAGCAGTTCCTCAACTAGCGGGGCCCGCTACGAGCAGTACTTC,CASSSSTSGARYEQYF
many,TRBJ1-1,13,TRBV7-7,.,TGTGCTAGCAGCTTAAAACGGGGGGCTGAAGCTTTCTTT,CASSLKRGAEAFF
few,TRBJ2-1,11,TRBV29-1,.,TGCAGCGTCCATGGGAAGAATGAGCAGTTCTTC,CSVHGKNEQFF
few,TRBJ1-5,15,TRBV5-5,.,TGTGCCAGCAGCTTGTGGACGGGGGGCGGTCAGCCCCAGCATTTT,CASSLWTGGGQPQHF
few,TRBJ1-1,16,TRBV4-2,.,TGTGCCAGCAGCCAAGAGATGTCCACTGGGAACACTGAAGCTTTCTTT,CASSQEMSTGNTEAFF
few,TRBJ1-1,16,TRBV12-3/TRBV12-4,TRBD1,TGTGCCAGCAGTTTAGCGACAGGGGGGATCAACACTGAAGCTTTCTTT,CASSLATGGINTEAFF
many,TRBJ1-2,15,TRBV5-4,.,TGTGCCAGCAGCTTGGGTCAGGCTGGGGTCTATGGCTACACCTTC,CASSLGQAGVYGYTF
few,TRBJ1-2,15,TRBV7-9,.,TGTGCCAGCAGCCCCGAGGGATACAGTAACTATGGCTACACCTTC,CASSPEGYSNYGYTF
few,TRBJ2-1,12,TRBV25-1,.,TGTGCCAGCAGTGGGGGGGCTAGTGAGCAGTTCTTC,CASSGGASEQFF
.,TRBJ2-2,18,TRBV5-1,.,TGCGCCAGCAGCTCGGCTCAATTAGCGAAAACGGTGGCCGGGGAGCTGTTTTTT,CASSSAQLAKTVAGELFF
.,TRBJ1-2,13,TRBV12-3/TRBV12-4,.,TGTACCATCTACCCGGGGGCTGGCTATGGCTACACCTTC,CTIYPGAGYGYTF
few,TRBJ2-7,15,TRBV3-1,.,TGTGCCAGCAGCCCCTTTAGGGAGGCTCCCTACGAGCAGTACTTC,CASSPFREAPYEQYF
.,TRBJ2-3,15,TRBV20-1,TRBD2,TGCAGTGCTAGATCGCGGGGGAGCAGCACAGATACGCAGTATTTT,CSARSRGSSTDTQYF
.,TRBJ2-7,16,TRBV5-1,TRBD1,TGCGCCAGCAGCCTAAGGGACAGCCCGGCTTCCTACGAGCAGTACTTC,CASSLRDSPASYEQYF
many,TRBJ2-7,11,TRBV20-1,.,TGCAGTGCGACTGACAGTAACGAGCAGTACTTC,CSATDSNEQYF
few,TRBJ2-2,15,TRBV6-2/TRBV6-3,TRBD1,TGTGCCAGCAGACCCGGACAGGGGAGGACCGGGGAGCTGTTTTTT,CASRPGQGRTGELFF
.,TRBJ2-3,18,TRBV20-1,TRBD2,TGCAGTGCTATCCCTAGCGGGGGGCCACGTATAAGCACAGATACGCAGTATTTT,CSAIPSGGPRISTDTQYF
many,TRBJ2-1,15,TRBV5-6,.,TGTGCCAGCAGCTTGGTCCCAGGGATTTACAATGAGCAGTTCTTC,CASSLVPGIYNEQFF
.,TRBJ2-1,16,TRBV12-3/TRBV12-4,.,TGTGCCAACAGTCCCCGGACGGACCGGCCTTACAATGAGCAGTTCTTC,CANSPRTDRPYNEQFF
.,TRBJ2-3,15,TRBV7-8,TRBD1,TGTGCCAGCAGTAAACAGGGGGTCCCCGCGGATACGCAGTATTTT,CASSKQGVPADTQYF
few,TRBJ2-7,17,TRBV12-3/TRBV12-4,TRBD2,TGTGCCAGCAGTTCGAGGACTAGCGGGGGCCCCTCCTACGAGCAGTACTTC,CASSSRTSGGPSYEQYF